Listed below are T cell receptor beta chains from one sample, sequenced in a study of blood T cell repertoires in COVID-19. Sequencing was performed with immunoSEQ multiplex PCR; in TCRdb, only in-frame clones are kept and a portion is missing. Among a few hundred thousand clones listed, just under 90% were seen once. The material sequenced was PBMCs or T cells enriched from blood (not recorded which). These receptors came from a woman in her forties or fifties who had been exposed to COVID-19. Both conserved end residues are part of each CDR3. A D gene is named only where the DNA matches it firmly. Some rows have no size entry. The others give once, few or many, or a class for an expanded clone.

V: TRBV5-8; D: TRBD1; size: .; J: TRBJ1-6; CDR3: CASSSGQVDNSPLHF; DNA: TGTGCCAGCAGCTCTGGACAGGTAGATAATTCACCCCTCCACTTT
V: TRBV6-5; D: .; size: .; J: TRBJ1-4; CDR3: CASSPGRGRNEKLFF; DNA: TGTGCCAGCAGTCCCGGCCGGGGTCGGAATGAAAAACTGTTTTTT
V: TRBV5-6; D: .; size: few; J: TRBJ1-6; CDR3: CASSSTGLESPLHF; DNA: TGTGCCAGCAGCTCAACAGGGTTAGAGTCACCCCTCCACTTT
V: TRBV30; D: .; size: .; J: TRBJ1-2; CDR3: CAWSVGSTHGYTF; DNA: TGTGCCTGGAGTGTGGGCAGTACCCATGGCTACACCTTC
V: TRBV9; D: .; size: .; J: TRBJ2-2; CDR3: CASGMGAGELFF; DNA: TGTGCCAGTGGGATGGGAGCCGGGGAGCTGTTTTTT
V: TRBV19; D: .; size: .; J: TRBJ2-1; CDR3: CASSITATGRATYNEQFF; DNA: TGTGCCAGTAGTATTACCGCCACGGGCAGGGCTACCTACAATGAGCAGTTCTTC
V: TRBV5-6; D: TRBD2; size: .; J: TRBJ2-7; CDR3: CASSAGGTNEQYF; DNA: TGTGCCAGCAGCGCGGGGGGGACAAACGAGCAGTACTTC
V: TRBV14; D: TRBD2; size: .; J: TRBJ2-2; CDR3: CASSRLAGRNTGELFF; DNA: TGTGCCAGCAGCAGACTAGCGGGGAGGAACACCGGGGAGCTGTTTTTT
V: TRBV2; D: TRBD1; size: .; J: TRBJ1-4; CDR3: CASRGDSWNEKLFF; DNA: TGTGCCAGCAGAGGGGACAGCTGGAATGAAAAACTGTTTTTT
V: TRBV11-2; D: .; size: .; J: TRBJ2-1; CDR3: CASSPSRAVFNEQFF; DNA: TGTGCCAGCAGCCCCAGCAGGGCCGTTTTCAATGAGCAGTTCTTC
V: TRBV5-5; D: .; size: .; J: TRBJ1-6; CDR3: CASSFGPNSYNSPLHF; DNA: TGTGCCAGCAGCTTTGGGCCTAACTCCTATAATTCACCCCTCCACTTT
V: TRBV6-5; D: TRBD2; size: .; J: TRBJ2-2; CDR3: CASSQGLENTGELFF; DNA: TGTGCCAGCAGCCAGGGACTAGAGAACACCGGGGAGCTGTTTTTT
V: TRBV7-8; D: TRBD2; size: .; J: TRBJ2-3; CDR3: CASSFQTSGVTDTQYF; DNA: TGTGCCAGCAGCTTCCAGACTAGCGGGGTCACAGATACGCAGTATTTT
V: TRBV5-1; D: .; size: once; J: TRBJ1-3; CDR3: CASSLAEGSSGNTIYF; DNA: TGCGCCAGCAGCTTGGCTGAGGGAAGCTCTGGAAACACCATATATTTT
V: TRBV29-1; D: .; size: .; J: TRBJ2-2; CDR3: CSVETPGVSGELFF; DNA: TGCAGCGTTGAAACTCCGGGAGTGTCCGGGGAGCTGTTTTTT
V: TRBV30; D: .; size: .; J: TRBJ1-2; CDR3: CAWSPPGRNSGYTF; DNA: TGTGCCTGGAGTCCCCCGGGAAGAAACTCTGGCTACACCTTC
V: TRBV13; D: TRBD1; size: .; J: TRBJ1-2; CDR3: CASSFGGQGIYGYTF; DNA: TGTGCCAGCAGCTTCGGGGGACAGGGAATCTATGGCTACACCTTC
V: TRBV12-5; D: TRBD2; size: .; J: TRBJ2-2; CDR3: CASGRHPSGGAPNTGELFF; DNA: TGTGCTAGTGGACGCCACCCGAGCGGGGGGGCCCCTAACACCGGGGAGCTGTTTTTT
V: TRBV19; D: TRBD2; size: .; J: TRBJ2-5; CDR3: CASSKASGGQETQYF; DNA: TGTGCCAGTAGTAAGGCTAGCGGGGGGCAAGAGACCCAGTACTTC
V: TRBV11-2; D: .; size: .; J: TRBJ2-1; CDR3: CASKGLSSYNEQFF; DNA: TGTGCCAGCAAGGGGTTATCGTCCTACAATGAGCAGTTCTTC
V: TRBV4-1; D: .; size: .; J: TRBJ2-1; CDR3: CASSQGSGVQYNEQFF; DNA: TGCGCCAGCAGCCAAGGTTCGGGGGTCCAATACAATGAGCAGTTCTTC
V: TRBV19; D: TRBD1; size: .; J: TRBJ2-5; CDR3: CASSRPGQQETQYF; DNA: TGTGCCAGTAGTAGGCCGGGACAGCAAGAGACCCAGTACTTC
V: TRBV27; D: TRBD2; size: .; J: TRBJ2-3; CDR3: CASSPSAWTSLSTDTQYF; DNA: TGTGCCAGCAGTCCGAGCGCATGGACTAGTCTCAGCACAGATACGCAGTATTTT
V: TRBV11-2; D: .; size: .; J: TRBJ2-2; CDR3: CASSLGTEFGELFF; DNA: TGTGCCAGCAGCTTAGGGACAGAATTCGGGGAGCTGTTTTTT
V: TRBV6-5; D: .; size: .; J: TRBJ2-5; CDR3: CASSYGLAETQYF; DNA: TGTGCCAGCAGTTATGGGCTAGCGGAGACCCAGTACTTC
V: TRBV15; D: .; size: .; J: TRBJ2-7; CDR3: CATSRDRYGGLNEQYF; DNA: TGTGCCACCAGCAGAGATCGCTACGGGGGATTGAACGAGCAGTACTTC
V: TRBV7-6; D: .; size: .; J: TRBJ1-5; CDR3: CASSAQENQPQHF; DNA: TGTGCCAGCAGCGCCCAGGAAAATCAGCCCCAGCATTTT
V: TRBV4-1; D: TRBD2; size: .; J: TRBJ2-1; CDR3: CASSLGLARGSEQFF; DNA: TGCGCCAGCAGCCTGGGACTAGCCCGGGGGAGTGAGCAGTTCTTC
V: TRBV5-1; D: .; size: .; J: TRBJ1-5; CDR3: CASSLGDTNQPQHF; DNA: TGCGCCAGCAGCTTGGGGGACACGAATCAGCCCCAGCATTTT
V: TRBV7-6; D: .; size: .; J: TRBJ1-1; CDR3: CASSLGRGQQNTEAFF; DNA: TGTGCCAGCAGCTTAGGAAGAGGACAGCAGAACACTGAAGCTTTCTTT
V: TRBV4-1; D: TRBD1; size: .; J: TRBJ2-7; CDR3: CASSQTGTGYEQYF; DNA: TGCGCCAGCAGCCAAACCGGGACAGGCTACGAGCAGTACTTC
V: TRBV5-1; D: .; size: .; J: TRBJ1-6; CDR3: CASSLAGISPLHF; DNA: TGCGCCAGCAGCTTGGCCGGGATCTCACCCCTCCACTTT
V: TRBV20-1; D: .; size: .; J: TRBJ1-1; CDR3: CSARGDYEAFF; DNA: TGCAGTGCTAGGGGGGACTATGAAGCTTTCTTT
V: TRBV6-1; D: .; size: .; J: TRBJ1-5; CDR3: CASSEERGGRGNQPQHF; DNA: TGTGCCAGCAGTGAGGAGCGCGGCGGACGGGGGAATCAGCCCCAGCATTTT
V: TRBV19; D: .; size: .; J: TRBJ1-5; CDR3: CASRRTDYSNQPQHF; DNA: TGTGCCAGTAGGCGGACAGACTATAGCAATCAGCCCCAGCATTTT
V: TRBV3-1/TRBV3-2; D: .; size: .; J: TRBJ1-2; CDR3: CASSQVPGRSGYTF; DNA: TGTGCCAGCAGCCAAGTACCAGGGAGGTCTGGCTACACCTTC
V: TRBV27; D: TRBD2; size: .; J: TRBJ2-1; CDR3: CASSYHSGGAYNEQFF; DNA: TGTGCCAGCAGTTACCATAGCGGGGGGGCGTACAATGAGCAGTTCTTC
V: TRBV2; D: .; size: .; J: TRBJ1-5; CDR3: CASSGQHPNQPQHF; DNA: TGTGCCAGCAGTGGACAGCATCCCAATCAGCCCCAGCATTTT
V: TRBV9; D: TRBD2; size: few; J: TRBJ2-7; CDR3: CASSVGKRGADEQYF; DNA: TGTGCCAGCAGCGTAGGGAAGCGGGGGGCGGACGAGCAGTACTTC
V: TRBV30; D: TRBD1; size: .; J: TRBJ2-2; CDR3: CAWRRGRTGHTGELFF; DNA: TGTGCCTGGAGAAGGGGTAGGACAGGTCATACCGGGGAGCTGTTTTTT
V: TRBV10-2; D: .; size: .; J: TRBJ2-6; CDR3: CASSERGSGANVLTF; DNA: TGCGCCAGCAGTGAGAGAGGTTCTGGGGCCAACGTCCTGACTTTC
V: TRBV5-5; D: .; size: .; J: TRBJ2-1; CDR3: CASSLQGANEQFF; DNA: TGTGCCAGCAGCTTACAGGGAGCCAATGAGCAGTTCTTC
V: TRBV4-2; D: .; size: .; J: TRBJ1-2; CDR3: CASSPPRTAKDYGYTF; DNA: TGTGCCAGCAGCCCCCCCCGGACAGCCAAAGACTATGGCTACACCTTC
V: TRBV12-3/TRBV12-4; D: .; size: .; J: TRBJ1-5; CDR3: CASSLGRPQHF; DNA: TGTGCCAGCAGTTTGGGGCGGCCCCAGCATTTT
V: TRBV5-1; D: TRBD1; size: .; J: TRBJ1-1; CDR3: CASSFWTGGTVGNTEAFF; DNA: TGCGCCAGCAGCTTTTGGACAGGGGGCACCGTGGGGAACACTGAAGCTTTCTTT
V: TRBV28; D: TRBD1; size: .; J: TRBJ2-7; CDR3: CAQQLGDRSYEQYF; DNA: TGTGCCCAGCAGCTTGGGGACAGGAGCTACGAGCAGTACTTC
V: TRBV7-2; D: .; size: .; J: TRBJ2-1; CDR3: CASSFPSGGRSEQFF; DNA: TGTGCCAGCAGCTTCCCGTCCGGGGGGCGGAGTGAGCAGTTCTTC
V: TRBV2; D: .; size: once; J: TRBJ1-6; CDR3: CASSEVEGTRSPLHF; DNA: TGTGCCAGCAGTGAAGTGGAGGGGACTCGTTCACCCCTCCACTTT
V: TRBV3-1/TRBV3-2; D: TRBD2; size: .; J: TRBJ2-1; CDR3: CASSQVWTSGYNEQFF; DNA: TGTGCCAGCAGCCAAGTATGGACTAGCGGTTACAATGAGCAGTTCTTC
V: TRBV7-9; D: .; size: few; J: TRBJ1-2; CDR3: CASSFPDRGLGYTF; DNA: TGTGCCAGCAGCTTTCCGGACCGGGGTTTAGGCTACACCTTC
V: TRBV19; D: TRBD1; size: .; J: TRBJ1-6; CDR3: CASSARDRGSPLHF; DNA: TGTGCCAGTAGTGCCCGGGACAGGGGTTCACCCCTCCACTTT
V: TRBV20-1; D: .; size: .; J: TRBJ1-2; CDR3: CSAAYLEGYTF; DNA: TGCAGTGCTGCCTATCTGGAGGGCTACACCTTC
V: TRBV24-1; D: .; size: .; J: TRBJ2-2; CDR3: CATSDSRAFLTGFTGELFF; DNA: TGTGCCACCAGTGATTCTCGAGCGTTCCTTACAGGTTTCACCGGGGAGCTGTTTTTT
V: TRBV29-1; D: .; size: .; J: TRBJ1-2; CDR3: CSVVAFLEGGYTF; DNA: TGCAGCGTTGTGGCATTCCTAGAGGGTGGCTACACCTTC
V: TRBV5-1; D: .; size: .; J: TRBJ2-3; CDR3: CASSLYISTDTQYF; DNA: TGCGCCAGCAGCTTGTACATATCGACAGATACGCAGTATTTT